The 30 T cell receptor beta chains below were found in one sample sequenced in a study of cytomegalovirus exposure and HLA in healthy donors. Use of 60 Vbeta and 13 Jbeta primers characterized the PCR. Sequencing was performed with immunoSEQ multiplex PCR; in TCRdb, only in-frame clones are kept and a portion is missing. The sample yields 100,000 to 150,000 clones, 76% seen once. Specimen: PBMCs. These receptors originate from a man in his fifties or sixties in good health and CMV-seronegative.

V usage is TRBV28 and J usage is TRBJ2-1; 10 nucleotides line up with TRBD2. Germline V gene lookup returns CDR1 MDHEN and CDR2 SYDVKM. After removal of 8 bases from V and 5 bases from J, the junction contained 3 bases not matched to a gene. CDR3 length: 13 amino acids. CDR3 region: CASQAGGDNEQFF. The CDR3 bases are TGTGCCAGCCAAGCGGGGGGGGACAATGAGCAGTTCTTC.

The sample holds one count of this clone. The rearrangement uses TRBV9 and TRBJ2-5; TRBD2 aligns across 7 bases. This CDR3 is 15 amino acids long. The V segment lost 0 bases and the J segment 5 bases; nucleotides outside the gene matches: 7. In germline, CDR1 is SGDLS, CDR2 YYNGEE. The CDR3 protein is CASSVGAREGETQYF. The CDR3 region has the DNA TGTGCCAGCAGCGTAGGAGCTAGGGAGGGGGAGACCCAGTACTTC.

The chain is built from TRBV5-1 and TRBJ2-2; the D gene is possibly TRBD2 (6 bases). CDR1 is SGHRS, CDR2 YFSETQ, per germline. Deletions cut 6 bases from V and 0 bases from J, with 9 bases between. This CDR3 has 14 residues. This chain's CDR3 is CASTGGANTGELFF. CDR3 sequence (DNA): TGCGCCAGCACCGGGGGAGCGAACACCGGGGAGCTGTTTTTT.

This chain connects TRBV29-1 to TRBJ2-7; 10 bases are shared with TRBD1. The germline V gene has CDR1 SQVTM and CDR2 ANQGSEA. The CDR3 totals 16 residues. V shed 3 bases and J 4 bases; nucleotides not matched to a gene: 12. CDR3 amino acids: CSVEDQSGTGVYEQYF. The DNA for the CDR3 is TGCAGCGTTGAGGACCAATCCGGGACAGGGGTTTACGAGCAGTACTTC.

V is TRBV4-3 and J is TRBJ1-2, with a tentative D call TRBD1 (5 bases). Trimming removed 0 bases at V and 8 bases at J, with 13 bases between. The CDR3 has 14 residues. Germline V gives CDR1 LGHNA, CDR2 YSLEER. The CDR3 loop is CASSQDSGSEGYTF. The CDR3 DNA reads as TGCGCCAGCAGCCAAGATTCAGGGTCGGAAGGCTACACCTTC.

In nucleotides, the CDR3 is TGTGCCAGTAGTGGGACACCTTACAATGAGCAGTTCTTC. This codes for CASSGTPYNEQFF. This chain joins TRBV19 and TRBJ2-1, with D tentatively TRBD1 (6 bases). Deletions cut 5 bases from V and 4 bases from J, with 9 bases between. This CDR3 has 13 amino acids. CDR1 is LNHDA and CDR2 is SQIVND in the germline V gene (reference sequence). Full variable domain (outside the CDR3, taken from reference TRBV19 and TRBJ2-1): DGGITQSPKYLFRKEGQNVTLSCEQNLNHDAMYWYRQDPGQGLRLIYYSQIVNDFQKGDIAEGYSVSREKKESFPLTVTSAQKNPTAFYLCASSGTPYNEQFFGPGTRLTVL.

This clone appeared a few times. In DNA form, the CDR3 reads TGTGCCAGCAGTCTCAGGGTAAGGGGGACTGAAGCTTTCTTT. Protein sequence: CASSLRVRGTEAFF. The gene calls are TRBV6-1 and TRBJ1-1, with D tentatively TRBD1 (6 bases). Trimming took off 5 bases at V and 5 bases at J, with 15 bases between the two ends. The CDR3 runs 14 residues. CDR1 and CDR2 (germline): MNHNS, SASEGT.

The genes are TRBV15 and TRBJ1-1; D remains unclear. The germline V gene has CDR1 LNHNV and CDR2 YYDKDF (reference sequence). V was trimmed by 1 base and J by 5 bases, leaving 8 bases between them. CDR3 length: 13 residues. CDR3 nucleotides: TGTGCCACCAGCAGAGGGGAGGAAACTGAAGCTTTCTTT. It specifies CATSRGEETEAFF.

The count of this clone is one. The gene calls are TRBV29-1 and TRBJ1-4; the match to TRBD1 covers 7 bases. The CDR3 runs 13 residues. From germline, CDR1 is SQVTM and CDR2 ANQGSEA. V shed 4 bases, J shed 7 bases, and the junction held 6 bases outside the gene matches. The chain's CDR3 is CSVGDSSGEKLFF. CDR3 coding DNA: TGCAGCGTTGGGGACAGCTCGGGTGAAAAACTGTTTTTT. Filled out from reference TRBV29-1 and TRBJ1-4, the complete variable domain reads SAVISQKPSRDICQRGTSLTIQCQVDSQVTMMFWYRQQPGQSLTLIATANQGSEATYESGFVIDKFPISRPNLTFSTLTVSNMSPEDSSIYLCSVGDSSGEKLFFGSGTQLSVL.

This clone came up once. V and J are TRBV5-3 and TRBJ2-3; possible D gene TRBD1, 6 bases. TRBV5-3 counts as an open reading frame of uncertain function. V shed 1 base and J shed 4 bases, with 16 bases lying between them. This CDR3 spans 16 amino acids. This CDR3 is CARSLFPNRVADTQYF. Here the CDR3 DNA reads TGTGCCAGAAGCTTGTTTCCCAACAGGGTCGCAGATACGCAGTATTTT.

V and J are TRBV18 and TRBJ1-5; 8 bases fit TRBD1. This CDR3 comprises 15 residues. With 3 bases clipped from V and 6 bases from J, the junction kept 7 bases outside the gene matches. From germline, CDR1 is KGHSH and CDR2 LQKENI. The CDR3, as DNA: TGTGCCAGCTCACCCGGGACAGGAGAGGGTCAGCCCCAGCATTTT. Amino acids: CASSPGTGEGQPQHF.

The chain links TRBV6-1 to TRBJ2-3; perhaps TRBD2 as D (7 bases). Germline loops: CDR1 MNHNS, CDR2 SASEGT. The CDR3 is 15 amino acids. V lost 3 bases, J lost 4 bases, and 14 bases lay in between. CDR3 DNA sequence: TGTGCCAGCAGTGATGTGGGGGGGCCCCCAGATACGCAGTATTTT. Translating gives CASSDVGGPPDTQYF.

V gene TRBV20-1 combines with J gene TRBJ2-3, with no clear D. Germline lookup yields CDR1 DFQATT and CDR2 SNEGSKA (reference sequence). CDR3 length equals 11 residues. The CDR3 coding sequence is TGCAGCGTCGAGTTTGCAGATACGCAGTATTTT. Protein: CSVEFADTQYF.

The V gene is TRBV28, the J gene TRBJ2-1, with 10 bases that match TRBD2. CDR3 length equals 15 residues. Per germline, CDR1 MDHEN and CDR2 SYDVKM. Losses at the gene ends were 4 bases for V and 7 bases for J; bases not matched to a gene: 7. CDR3 region: CASSSAGGQGNEQFF. The CDR3 bases are TGTGCCAGCAGTTCAGCGGGGGGGCAAGGGAATGAGCAGTTCTTC. Supplemented by reference TRBV28 and TRBJ2-1, the full variable domain reads DVKVTQSSRYLVKRTGEKVFLECVQDMDHENMFWYRQDPGLGLRLIYFSYDVKMKEKGDIPEGYSVSREKKERFSLILESASTNQTSMYLCASSSAGGQGNEQFFGPGTRLTVL.

In its sample, this clone was seen a few times. The V gene is TRBV6-1, the J gene TRBJ2-7; 7 nucleotides line up with TRBD1. From germline, CDR1 is MNHNS and CDR2 SASEGT. Trimming removed 5 bases from V and 2 bases from J; junction bases left unmatched: 3. The CDR3 covers 13 residues. In DNA, the CDR3 is TGTGCCAGCAGTACAGGGGCTACCTACGAGCAGTACGTC. It codes for CASSTGATYEQYV.

The gene calls are TRBV10-3 and TRBJ1-2, with D tentatively TRBD1 (5 bases). CDR1 ENHRY and CDR2 SYGVKD come from the germline V gene. Between the trimmed V and J ends, which lost 6 bases and 4 bases, there was a span of 9 bases. The length of the CDR3 is 12 residues. CDR3 sequence reads: CAISTQGYGYTF. The CDR3 DNA is TGTGCCATCAGCACCCAGGGCTATGGCTACACCTTC.

V and J are TRBV5-1 and TRBJ2-1, with a possible D match to TRBD2 (6 bases). The germline V gene has CDR1 SGHRS and CDR2 YFSETQ. The CDR3 consists of 16 residues. V lost 2 bases and J lost 2, with 14 bases in between. CDR3 protein: CASSFTAAGTYNEQFF. The CDR3 DNA follows: TGCGCCAGCAGCTTTACGGCAGCGGGCACCTACAATGAGCAGTTCTTC.

The chain carries TRBV12-5 and TRBJ1-2; D may be TRBD1 (6 bases). Looked up from germline, CDR1 is LGHNT and CDR2 is FRNRAP. V was clipped by 11 bases and J by 4 bases, with 17 bases between them. CDR3 length equals 13 residues. This CDR3 reads CASGEGTLYGYTF. The CDR3 DNA reads as TGTGCTTCCGGCGAGGGGACACTCTATGGCTACACCTTC. Full variable domain (outside the CDR3, taken from reference TRBV12-5 and TRBJ1-2): DARVTQTPRHKVTEMGQEVTMRCQPILGHNTVFWYRQTMMQGLELLAYFRNRAPLDDSGMPKDRFSAEMPDATLATLKIQPSEPRDSAVYFCASGEGTLYGYTFGSGTRLTVV.

The rearrangement joins TRBV7-8 to TRBJ2-5; TRBD2 aligns across 12 bases. With 0 bases clipped from V and 5 bases from J, the junction kept 7 bases outside the gene matches. In germline, CDR1 is SGHVS, CDR2 FQNEAQ. The CDR3 spans 17 residues. This chain's CDR3 is CASSLARTSGERETQYF. The CDR3 coding sequence is TGTGCCAGCAGCTTAGCGCGGACTAGCGGGGAACGGGAGACCCAGTACTTC.

In nucleotides, the CDR3 is TGTGCCAGTAGTCCCTGGACTAGCGGAAACACCGGGGAGCTGTTTTTT. It yields the protein CASSPWTSGNTGELFF. V is TRBV19 and J is TRBJ2-2; 10 bases map to TRBD2. This CDR3 spans 16 amino acids. In germline, CDR1 is LNHDA, CDR2 SQIVND (reference sequence). V shed 5 bases and J 2 bases; nucleotides not matched to a gene: 5. The full variable domain, its missing parts supplied by reference TRBV19 and TRBJ2-2, is DGGITQSPKYLFRKEGQNVTLSCEQNLNHDAMYWYRQDPGQGLRLIYYSQIVNDFQKGDIAEGYSVSREKKESFPLTVTSAQKNPTAFYLCASSPWTSGNTGELFFGEGSRLTVL.

The chain couples TRBV7-6 to TRBJ2-7; maybe TRBD2 (6 bases). Germline-derived CDR1 and CDR2 are SGHVS and FNYEAQ. The CDR3 is 13 residues long. V shed 4 bases and J shed 6 bases, with 13 bases lying between them. CDR3 residues: CASSYSGEGEQYF. In nucleotides, the CDR3 is TGTGCCAGCAGCTACTCGGGGGAAGGCGAGCAGTACTTC.

The rearrangement uses TRBV5-3 and TRBJ1-1; 7 nucleotides align to TRBD1. TRBV5-3 is an ORF, with its function uncertain. The CDR3 extends over 11 amino acids. V shed 4 bases, J shed 10 bases, and the junction held 4 bases outside the gene matches. CDR3 in DNA: TGTGCCAGAAGCCAGGGACAGCGAGCTTTCTTT. Protein sequence: CARSQGQRAFF.

The chain is built from TRBV10-3 and TRBJ2-1; maybe TRBD2 (5 bases). The CDR3 spans 14 residues. Germline loops: CDR1 ENHRY, CDR2 SYGVKD. V was clipped by 3 bases and J by 8 bases, with 14 bases between them. For the CDR3, the DNA is TGTGCCATCAGTGACCCGTACAGAGCGGATGAGCAGTTCTTC. It specifies CAISDPYRADEQFF.

V gene TRBV5-5 combines with J gene TRBJ2-3; 8 bases align to TRBD2. CDR3 size: 15 residues. CDR1 and CDR2 (germline): SGHKS, YYEKEE (reference sequence). Trimming cost V 5 bases and J 3 bases; bases outside gene matches: 8. CDR3 residues: CASSSHSGETDTQYF. In nucleotides, the CDR3 is TGTGCCAGCAGTTCACATAGCGGGGAGACAGATACGCAGTATTTT. The full variable domain, its missing parts supplied by reference TRBV5-5 and TRBJ2-3, is DAGVTQSPTHLIKTRGQQVTLRCSPISGHKSVSWYQQVLGQGPQFIFQYYEKEERGRGNFPDRFSARQFPNYSSELNVNALLLGDSALYLCASSSHSGETDTQYFGPGTRLTVL.

The chain recombines TRBV15 with TRBJ2-7; D is ambiguous. The CDR3 loop spans 12 amino acids. Germline CDR1 is LNHNV and CDR2 is YYDKDF (reference sequence). V was pared by 0 bases and J by 5 bases, with 5 bases between. The CDR3 here is CATSRDRNEQYF. The CDR3 region has the DNA TGTGCCACCAGCAGAGATAGAAACGAGCAGTACTTC. The full variable domain, in which reference TRBV15 and TRBJ2-7 provide the parts outside the CDR3, is DAMVIQNPRYQVTQFGKPVTLSCSQTLNHNVMYWYQQKSSQAPKLLFHYYDKDFNNEADTPDNFQSRRPNTSFCFLDIRSPGLGDTAMYLCATSRDRNEQYFGPGTRLTVT.

V gene TRBV5-4 combines with J gene TRBJ1-2; a weak D match, TRBD1 (5 bases). This CDR3 comprises 16 residues. Germline assignment: CDR1 SGHNT and CDR2 YYREEE (reference sequence). The ends were cut back, 4 bases at V and 4 bases at J, with 20 bases in the middle. The CDR3 sequence is CASSPQFWGDGYGYTF. The CDR3, as DNA: TGTGCCAGCAGCCCGCAGTTTTGGGGGGATGGCTATGGCTACACCTTC.

This CDR3 is CASSQRPQGGLFF. DNA for the CDR3: TGTGCCAGCAGCCAACGGCCGCAGGGGGGACTGTTTTTT. The V gene is TRBV7-6, the J gene TRBJ1-4; 7 bases map to TRBD1. Germline V lookup: CDR1 SGHVS, CDR2 FNYEAQ. This CDR3 is built from 13 residues. Germline trimming cut 5 bases from V and 13 bases from J; bases unmatched to any gene: 10. The entire variable domain, with the rest obtained from reference TRBV7-6 and TRBJ1-4, is as follows: GAGVSQSPRYKVTKRGQDVALRCDPISGHVSLYWYRQALGQGPEFLTYFNYEAQQDKSGLPNDRFSAERPEGSISTLTIQRTEQRDSAMYRCASSQRPQGGLFFGSGTQLSVL.

CDR3 region: CASSPPLENTEAFF. The CDR3, as DNA: TGTGCCAGCTCACCTCCATTAGAGAACACTGAAGCTTTCTTT. The V call is TRBV18, the J call TRBJ1-1, with D hard to call. The CDR3 loop spans 14 amino acids. CDR1 is KGHSH, CDR2 LQKENI, per germline. Trimming cost V 3 bases and J 1 base, with 9 bases left between them.

This chain uses TRBV5-1 with TRBJ1-6; TRBD1 is a possible D gene (6 bases). Trimming shortened V by 0 bases and J by 7 bases, and 17 bases separated the two germline ends. Per germline, CDR1 SGHRS and CDR2 YFSETQ. The CDR3 has 17 residues. The CDR3 is CASSLELRTAGNSPLHF. DNA for the CDR3: TGCGCCAGCAGCTTGGAATTGAGGACAGCGGGAAATTCACCCCTCCACTTT.

The chain is built from TRBV5-1 and TRBJ1-3; D call uncertain. Germline CDR1 is SGHRS and CDR2 is YFSETQ. CDR3 length equals 14 residues. V lost 6 bases, J lost 2 bases, and 12 bases lay in between. The CDR3 bases are TGCGCCAGCACCTTAGATGCGACTGGAAACACCATATATTTT. Translating it yields CASTLDATGNTIYF. Full variable domain (rest looked up from reference TRBV5-1 and TRBJ1-3): KAGVTQTPRYLIKTRGQQVTLSCSPISGHRSVSWYQQTPGQGLQFLFEYFSETQRNKGNFPGRFSGRQFSNSRSEMNVSTLELGDSALYLCASTLDATGNTIYFGEGSWLTVV.